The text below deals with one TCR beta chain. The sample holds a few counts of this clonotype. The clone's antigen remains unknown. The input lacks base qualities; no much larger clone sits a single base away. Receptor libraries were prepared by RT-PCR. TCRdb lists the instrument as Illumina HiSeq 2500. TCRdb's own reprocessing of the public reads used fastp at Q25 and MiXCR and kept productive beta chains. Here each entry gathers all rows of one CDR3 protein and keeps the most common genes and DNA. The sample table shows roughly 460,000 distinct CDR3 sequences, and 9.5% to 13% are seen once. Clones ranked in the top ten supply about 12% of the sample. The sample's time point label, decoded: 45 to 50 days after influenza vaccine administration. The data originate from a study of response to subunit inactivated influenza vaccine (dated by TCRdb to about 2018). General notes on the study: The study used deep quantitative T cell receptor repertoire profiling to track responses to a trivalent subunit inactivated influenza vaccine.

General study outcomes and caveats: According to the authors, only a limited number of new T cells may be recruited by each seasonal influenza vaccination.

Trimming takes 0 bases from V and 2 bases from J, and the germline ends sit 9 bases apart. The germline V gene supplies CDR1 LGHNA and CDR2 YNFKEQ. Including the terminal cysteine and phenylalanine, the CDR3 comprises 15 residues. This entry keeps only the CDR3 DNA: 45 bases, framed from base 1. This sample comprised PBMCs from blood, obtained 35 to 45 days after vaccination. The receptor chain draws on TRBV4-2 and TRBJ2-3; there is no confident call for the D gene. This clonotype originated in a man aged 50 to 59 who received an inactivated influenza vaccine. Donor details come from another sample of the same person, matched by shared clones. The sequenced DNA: TGTGCCAGCAGCCAAGATAACCCCTTCACAGATACGCAGTATTTT. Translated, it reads CASSQDNPFTDTQYF.